The 9 T cell receptor beta chains below were found in one sample sequenced in a study of neoadjuvant anti-PD-1 for oral cavity cancer. Here immunoSEQ multiplex PCR was the method, and the copy in TCRdb shows in-frame clones only, minus some. Of about 14,000 clones listed, over 70% are singletons. The material was PBMCs, obtained before nivolumab (anti-PD-1) treatment. The source of these receptors is a person aged 40-85 years with oral cavity squamous cell carcinoma.

This clone showed up just once. The V gene is TRBV19, the J gene TRBJ2-5, with 11 bases lining up with TRBD2. Germline trimming cut 4 bases from V and 2 bases from J; bases unmatched to any gene: 6. CDR1 and CDR2 from the germline V gene are LNHDA and SQIVND (reference sequence). The CDR3 extends over 16 amino acids. CDR3 DNA sequence: TGTGCCAGTAGTAAAGGGGGGACTAGCGGACAAGAGACCCAGTACTTC. Amino acid sequence: CASSKGGTSGQETQYF.

This chain uses TRBV5-6 with TRBJ2-7, with 11 bases aligning to TRBD2. From germline, CDR1 is SGHDT and CDR2 YYEEEE. The ends lost 3 bases at V and 4 bases at J; junction bases unmatched: 6. CDR3 length equals 15 residues. CDR3 DNA sequence: TGTGCCAGCAGCTCCCTACTAGCGGGAGAGTACGAGCAGTACTTC. Translation gives CASSSLLAGEYEQYF. The whole variable domain, remainder taken from reference TRBV5-6 and TRBJ2-7, is DAGVTQSPTHLIKTRGQQVTLRCSPKSGHDTVSWYQQALGQGPQFIFQYYEEEERQRGNFPDRFSGHQFPNYSSELNVNALLLGDSALYLCASSSLLAGEYEQYFGPGTRLTVT.

This chain joins TRBV29-1 and TRBJ1-5; tentative D call: TRBD1 (6 bases). Trimming left V 3 bases short and J 4 bases short, with 13 bases between. Looked up from germline, CDR1 is SQVTM and CDR2 is ANQGSEA. This CDR3 has 14 residues. This CDR3 reads CSVDKTGGNQPQHF. The CDR3 nucleotides read TGCAGCGTTGATAAGACAGGAGGGAATCAGCCCCAGCATTTT.

This clone rates as medium-sized (0.01 to 0.1%). The V call is TRBV5-6, the J call TRBJ1-6; possible D gene TRBD1, 6 bases. This CDR3 has 13 residues. CDR1 is SGHDT, CDR2 YYEEEE, per germline. V gave up 1 base and J gave up 9 bases, with 8 bases separating them. CDR3 amino acids: CASSLTGISPLHF. CDR3 DNA: TGTGCCAGCAGCTTGACAGGGATTTCACCCCTCCACTTT.

V is TRBV2 and J is TRBJ2-3, with a tentative D call TRBD1 (5 bases). Germline V gene data show CDR1 as SNHLY and CDR2 as FYNNEI. CDR3 size: 14 residues. Deletions cut 2 bases from V and 5 bases from J, with 11 bases between. Here the CDR3 reads CASSEWKQGDTQYF. Here the CDR3 DNA reads TGTGCCAGCAGTGAATGGAAGCAGGGAGATACGCAGTATTTT.

This clone was found a few times. The chain joins TRBV7-8 to TRBJ1-5; D remains ambiguous. V dropped 2 bases and J dropped 10 bases, with 15 bases sitting between them. In germline, CDR1 is SGHVS, CDR2 FQNEAQ. The CDR3 has 14 residues. Written as DNA, the CDR3 is TGTGCCAGCAGCTTATTGAGAGGCACGGGACCCCAGCATTTT. Amino acid sequence: CASSLLRGTGPQHF.

V usage is TRBV29-1 and J usage is TRBJ1-2; no clear D gene. The germline V and J ends were trimmed by 0 bases and 6 bases, with 8 bases remaining between them. The CDR3 is 12 residues long. Germline CDR1 is SQVTM and CDR2 is ANQGSEA. The CDR3 coding sequence is TGCAGCGTTGAAGACAGGAAACATGGCTACACCTTC. It translates to CSVEDRKHGYTF.

The chain links TRBV10-3 to TRBJ1-1, with D possibly being TRBD1 (5 bases). Trimming pared 0 bases from V and 6 bases from J, leaving 5 bases between. The V gene's germline CDR1 is ENHRY and CDR2 SYGVKD. The CDR3 length is 12 residues. Here the CDR3 DNA reads TGTGCCATCAGTGAGTCGACAGCTGAAGCTTTCTTT. Translation: CAISESTAEAFF.

The rearrangement uses TRBV6-6 and TRBJ2-1; 7 bases map to TRBD2. This CDR3 has 15 amino acids. The germline CDR1 and CDR2 sequences are MNHNY and SVGAGI (reference sequence). The ends lost 6 bases at V and 0 bases at J; junction bases unmatched: 5. The CDR3, as DNA: TGTGCCAGCAGGGACGGGGGGAGCTCCTACAATGAGCAGTTCTTC. Translated, it gives CASRDGGSSYNEQFF.